Listed below are T cell receptor beta chains from one sample, sequenced in a study of cytomegalovirus exposure and HLA in healthy donors. TCRdb's table, derived via immunoSEQ multiplex PCR, lists solely in-frame clones and lacks some. Found here are about 190,000 clones, roughly 78% of them singletons; the top ten hold 0.65%. The specimen was PBMCs. The receptors come from a boy aged 5-17 years in good health and CMV-seronegative. The CDR3 runs from the conserved cysteine through the conserved F or W. D genes are given only for firm matches. Clone size is given for some rows only: seen once, a few or many times, or a class if the clone is expanded.

V,size,J,D,DNA,CDR3
TRBV19,once,TRBJ1-1,NA,TGTGCCAGTAGGCAGGGCGTTGAAGCTTTCTTT,CASRQGVEAFF
TRBV10-3,NA,TRBJ1-2,NA,TGTGCCACCAGGAGCCCTACAGGAGATGCCTATGGCTACACCTTC,CATRSPTGDAYGYTF
TRBV6-5,NA,TRBJ2-4,TRBD1,TGTGCCAGCAGTACGACAGGGGGCGCCAAAAACATTCAGTACTTC,CASSTTGGAKNIQYF
TRBV5-4,NA,TRBJ2-5,TRBD1,TGTGCCAGCAGCCTTCGGGACAGGGAGACCCAGTACTTC,CASSLRDRETQYF
TRBV9,NA,TRBJ1-1,TRBD1,TGTGCCAGCAGCACAGGGGACGGGAACACTGAAGCTTTCTTT,CASSTGDGNTEAFF
TRBV11-2,NA,TRBJ2-5,NA,TGTGCCAGCAGCCTCCAAGTCCGCAGTCAAGAGACCCAGTACTTC,CASSLQVRSQETQYF
TRBV2,few,TRBJ1-1,NA,TGTGCCAGCGTCGGTTCCTATACTGAAGCTTTCTTT,CASVGSYTEAFF
TRBV7-9,NA,TRBJ1-2,NA,TGTGCCAGCACCTACCAGGGTGGTGGCTACACCTTC,CASTYQGGGYTF
TRBV6-6,few,TRBJ1-1,NA,TGTGCCAGCCGGTCTCCGGGGATGAACACTGAAGCTTTCTTT,CASRSPGMNTEAFF
TRBV11-2,NA,TRBJ1-2,TRBD1,TGTGCCAGCAGCTTAGATAGACAGGGAAATGGCTACACCTTC,CASSLDRQGNGYTF
TRBV5-1,NA,TRBJ1-2,TRBD1,TGCGCCAGCAGCTGGGGGGACAGGGAGATTAACTATGGCTACACCTTC,CASSWGDREINYGYTF
TRBV19,NA,TRBJ1-5,TRBD1,TGTGCCAGTAGTATGGACAGGGAGGATCAGCCCCAGCATTTT,CASSMDREDQPQHF
TRBV30,NA,TRBJ2-5,NA,TGTGCCTGGAGTGTGTCTAGTCGGCAAGAGACCCAGTACTTC,CAWSVSSRQETQYF
TRBV6-1,NA,TRBJ2-5,TRBD2,TGTGCCAGCAGTGAAGAGGGGACTAGCGGGAGTGAGACCCAGTACTTC,CASSEEGTSGSETQYF
TRBV7-9,NA,TRBJ2-7,TRBD2,TGTGCCAGCAGCAGAACCGGTCTAGCGGGAGGCTACGAGCAGTACTTC,CASSRTGLAGGYEQYF
TRBV9,few,TRBJ1-2,TRBD1,TGTGCCAGCAGCGCCCTTGACAGGGGCTATGGCTACACCTTC,CASSALDRGYGYTF
TRBV9,NA,TRBJ2-7,NA,TGTGCCAGCAGCGTAGAATCCCACACCTACGAGCAGTACTTC,CASSVESHTYEQYF
TRBV10-3,NA,TRBJ1-2,NA,TGTGCCATCAGTAGTTCGACTGGCCCCCTACTTACCTTC,CAISSSTGPLLTF
TRBV7-9,NA,TRBJ2-7,TRBD1,TGTGCCAGCAGCTCCTCTGGGGACAGGGGTTACGAGCAGTACTTC,CASSSSGDRGYEQYF
TRBV7-9,once,TRBJ1-1,TRBD1,TGTGCCAGCAGCCGACAGGGGCTTAATACTGAAGCTTTCTTT,CASSRQGLNTEAFF
TRBV6-1,once,TRBJ1-3,NA,TGTGCCAGCAGTGAACTAAGGACACCGAAGGGGGCTGGAAACACCATATATTTT,CASSELRTPKGAGNTIYF
TRBV19,NA,TRBJ2-3,NA,TGTGCCAGTAGTATGGGCCGGGAGTGGCCAGATACGCAGTATTTT,CASSMGREWPDTQYF
TRBV4-1,NA,TRBJ1-2,NA,TGCGCCAGCAGCCAAGATAGTCGGAACTATGGCTACACCTTC,CASSQDSRNYGYTF
TRBV30,NA,TRBJ1-3,NA,TGTGCCTGGAGTTCTGGTAGCTCTGGAAACACCATATATTTT,CAWSSGSSGNTIYF
TRBV5-5,NA,TRBJ1-4,TRBD1,TGTGCCAGCAGCTTCTTGCCCGGGACAGGGGGGGAAAAACTGTTTTTT,CASSFLPGTGGEKLFF
TRBV5-8,NA,TRBJ1-4,NA,TGTGCCAGCAGCTTAGGGCAGGGATCTAATGAAAAACTGTTTTTT,CASSLGQGSNEKLFF
TRBV9,NA,TRBJ1-3,NA,TGTGCCAGCAGCGAGTCCCTTGGGAGTAGAGATGTTGAGGCGTTCTCTGGAAACACCATATATTTT,CASSESLGSRDVEAFSGNTIYF
TRBV7-8,NA,TRBJ2-3,TRBD1,TGTGCCAGCAGCTTGACAGGGGCCCCTCGAGATACGCAGTATTTT,CASSLTGAPRDTQYF
TRBV6-1,few,TRBJ1-1,TRBD1,TGTGCCAGCAGTGCGGACAGGGGTCTTGAAGCTTTCTTT,CASSADRGLEAFF
TRBV29-1,NA,TRBJ2-3,TRBD1,TGCAGCGTTGAGGGACAGGGTGGGACAGATACGCAGTATTTT,CSVEGQGGTDTQYF
TRBV4-1,NA,TRBJ2-3,TRBD1,TGCGCCAGCAGCCAGGGGACAGGTTTCCCCACAGATACGCAGTATTTT,CASSQGTGFPTDTQYF
TRBV10-3,NA,TRBJ1-1,NA,TGTGCCATCAAGGAGAAAGGGAGTGCTGAAGCTTTCTTT,CAIKEKGSAEAFF
TRBV5-1,NA,TRBJ2-1,TRBD2,TGCGCCAGCAGCGCAGGGACTAGCGGGTTCTACAATGAGCAGTTCTTC,CASSAGTSGFYNEQFF
TRBV29-1,NA,TRBJ1-4,NA,TGCAGCGTTGAAGATTCAGGAGAAAAACTGTTTTTT,CSVEDSGEKLFF
TRBV2,NA,TRBJ2-3,TRBD2,TGTGCCAGCAGCGGCGACCTAGCGGGGAGCACAGATACGCAGTATTTT,CASSGDLAGSTDTQYF
TRBV5-1,NA,TRBJ2-7,NA,TGCGCCAGCAGCTTGGTGGGGGGGGCTACCTACGAGCAGTACTTC,CASSLVGGATYEQYF
TRBV29-1,NA,TRBJ1-1,NA,TGCAGCGTTGAAAGTTGGACAAGGAACACTGAAGCTTTCTTT,CSVESWTRNTEAFF
TRBV7-3,NA,TRBJ2-2,TRBD2,TGTGCCAGCAGCCAGACGGCTAGCGGTAACACCGGGGAGCTGTTTTTT,CASSQTASGNTGELFF
TRBV7-9,NA,TRBJ2-7,NA,TGTGCCAGCAGCATAAGGACGCTGACAGGCGGCTACGAGCAGTACTTC,CASSIRTLTGGYEQYF
TRBV6-1,NA,TRBJ1-5,NA,TGTGCCAGCAGTGAAGGAGTACTACAGCCCCAGCATTTT,CASSEGVLQPQHF
TRBV4-1,NA,TRBJ1-3,NA,TGCGCCAGCAGGGGAAAAAGGGTGGACAAATCCGGAAACACCATATATTTT,CASRGKRVDKSGNTIYF
TRBV11-3,once,TRBJ2-5,NA,TGTGCCAGCAGCGCGAGCTACCAAGAGACCCAGTACTTC,CASSASYQETQYF
TRBV7-2,NA,TRBJ2-5,NA,TGTGCCAGCAGCTTAAAACAGGGCGGTAGAGAGACCCAGTACTTC,CASSLKQGGRETQYF
TRBV19,few,TRBJ1-2,TRBD1,TGTGCCAGTAGGCCCGGGACAGGGAGATCTAACTATGGCTACACCTTC,CASRPGTGRSNYGYTF
TRBV9,NA,TRBJ2-2,NA,TGTGCCAGCAGTCACAACCCTGCCGGGACTGGCTTTGGCGGGGAGCTGTTTTTT,CASSHNPAGTGFGGELFF
TRBV7-2,NA,TRBJ1-2,NA,TGTGCCAGCAGCTTAGTTATCGACAGTAACTATGGCTACACCTTC,CASSLVIDSNYGYTF
TRBV27,few,TRBJ2-3,TRBD2,TGTGCCAGCAGTTCGACTAGCGGGACGGCTTGGGGCACAGATACGCAGTATTTT,CASSSTSGTAWGTDTQYF
TRBV29-1,NA,TRBJ1-2,TRBD1,TGCAGCGTTGAAGGTGGCAGGGGGTCTTCCTATGGCTACACCTTC,CSVEGGRGSSYGYTF
TRBV5-5,NA,TRBJ2-7,TRBD2,TGTGCCAGCAGCCCCGGACTAGCGGGAACCTACGAGCAGTACTTC,CASSPGLAGTYEQYF
TRBV7-2,NA,TRBJ1-2,TRBD1,TGTGCCAGCAGCTCCCTACTAAGATACAGGGGGCGCTGGGGCTACACCTTC,CASSSLLRYRGRWGYTF
TRBV9,few,TRBJ2-4,NA,TGTGCCAGCAGCGTAGAACCAGCGGGTCCGCTAAACATTCAGTACTTC,CASSVEPAGPLNIQYF
TRBV7-2,NA,TRBJ2-1,TRBD2,TGTGCCAGCAGCTTTAAACTAGCGGGAACCAATGAGCAGTTCTTC,CASSFKLAGTNEQFF